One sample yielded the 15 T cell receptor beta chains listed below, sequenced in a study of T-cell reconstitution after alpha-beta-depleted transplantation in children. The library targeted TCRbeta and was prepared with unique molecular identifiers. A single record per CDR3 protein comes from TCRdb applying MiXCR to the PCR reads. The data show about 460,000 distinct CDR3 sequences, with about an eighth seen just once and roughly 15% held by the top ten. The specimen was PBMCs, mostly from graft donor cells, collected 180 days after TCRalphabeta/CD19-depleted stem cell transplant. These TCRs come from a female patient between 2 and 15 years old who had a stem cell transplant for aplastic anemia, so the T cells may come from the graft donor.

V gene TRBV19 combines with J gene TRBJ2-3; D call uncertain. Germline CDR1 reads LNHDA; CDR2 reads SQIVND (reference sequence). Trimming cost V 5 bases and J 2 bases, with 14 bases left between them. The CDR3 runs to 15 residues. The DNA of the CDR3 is TGTGCCAGTAGTCGGGCAGTCAGGTACACAGATACGCAGTATTTT. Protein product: CASSRAVRYTDTQYF.

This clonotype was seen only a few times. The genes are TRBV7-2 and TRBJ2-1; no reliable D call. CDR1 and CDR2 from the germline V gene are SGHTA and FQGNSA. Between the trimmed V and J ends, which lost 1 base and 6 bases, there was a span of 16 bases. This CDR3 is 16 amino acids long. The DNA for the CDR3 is TGTGCCAGCAGCTTAGTTGCGTCCAAAGTGGGCAATGAGCAGTTCTTC. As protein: CASSLVASKVGNEQFF. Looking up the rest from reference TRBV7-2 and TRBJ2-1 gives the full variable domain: GAGVSQSPSNKVTEKGKDVELRCDPISGHTALYWYRQSLGQGLEFLIYFQGNSAPDKSGLPSDRFSAERTGGSVSTLTIQRTQQEDSAVYLCASSLVASKVGNEQFFGPGTRLTVL.

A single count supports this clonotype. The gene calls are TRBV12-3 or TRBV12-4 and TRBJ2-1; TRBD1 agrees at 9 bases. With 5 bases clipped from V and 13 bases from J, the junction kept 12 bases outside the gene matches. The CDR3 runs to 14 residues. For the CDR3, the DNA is TGTGCCAGCAGTCTAGGGGACAGGGTTGAGACCCAGTTCTTC. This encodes CASSLGDRVETQFF.

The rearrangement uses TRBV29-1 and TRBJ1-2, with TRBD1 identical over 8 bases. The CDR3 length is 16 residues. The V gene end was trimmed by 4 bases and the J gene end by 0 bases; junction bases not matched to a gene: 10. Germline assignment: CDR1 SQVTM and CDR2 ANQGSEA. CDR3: CSVGGTGKGTNYGYTF. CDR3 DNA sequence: TGCAGCGTTGGAGGGACAGGAAAAGGAACTAACTATGGCTACACCTTC.

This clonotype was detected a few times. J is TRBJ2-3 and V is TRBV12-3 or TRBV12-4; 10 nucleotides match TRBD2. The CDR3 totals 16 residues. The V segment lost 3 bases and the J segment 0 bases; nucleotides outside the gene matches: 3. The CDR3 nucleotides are TGTGCCAGCAGTTTCGCTAGCGGGAGAAGCACAGATACGCAGTATTTT. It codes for CASSFASGRSTDTQYF.

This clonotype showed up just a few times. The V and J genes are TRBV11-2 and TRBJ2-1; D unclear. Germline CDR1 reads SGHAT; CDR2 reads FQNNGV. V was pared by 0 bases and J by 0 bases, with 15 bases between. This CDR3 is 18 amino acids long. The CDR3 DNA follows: TGTGCCAGCAGCTTAGATGGAAGGCGCCGGAGCTCCTACAATGAGCAGTTCTTC. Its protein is CASSLDGRRRSSYNEQFF.

The chain's CDR3 is CASSLSVAREQFF. The CDR3 region has the DNA TGTGCCAGCAGCTTATCGGTAGCAAGGGAGCAGTTCTTC. The chain combines TRBV7-2 with TRBJ2-1; D is uncertain. Trimming took 2 bases from V and 10 from J, leaving 12 bases between them. The CDR3 has 13 residues. Germline CDR1 reads SGHTA; CDR2 reads FQGNSA.

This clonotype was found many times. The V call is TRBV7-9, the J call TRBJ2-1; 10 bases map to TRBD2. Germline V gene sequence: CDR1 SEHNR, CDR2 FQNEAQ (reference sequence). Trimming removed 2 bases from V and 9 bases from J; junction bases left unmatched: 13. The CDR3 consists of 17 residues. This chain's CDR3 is CASSLLMTGTSAGEQFF. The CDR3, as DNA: TGTGCCAGCAGCTTACTGATGACCGGGACTAGCGCCGGTGAGCAGTTCTTC.

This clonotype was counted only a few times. The CDR3 protein is CSSGPTDTQYF. As DNA, the CDR3 is TGCAGCTCAGGGCCCACAGATACGCAGTATTTT. V is TRBV29-1 and J is TRBJ2-3; D is possibly TRBD1 (5 bases). Trimming took 8 bases from V and 2 from J, leaving 8 bases between them. Germline assignment: CDR1 SQVTM and CDR2 ANQGSEA. The CDR3 contains 11 residues.

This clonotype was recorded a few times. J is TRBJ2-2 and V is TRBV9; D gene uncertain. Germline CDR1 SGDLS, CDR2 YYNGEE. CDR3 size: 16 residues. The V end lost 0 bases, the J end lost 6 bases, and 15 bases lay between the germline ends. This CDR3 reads CASSVEELRRAGELFF. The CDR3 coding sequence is TGTGCCAGCAGCGTAGAGGAGCTCCGAAGGGCCGGGGAGCTGTTTTTT.

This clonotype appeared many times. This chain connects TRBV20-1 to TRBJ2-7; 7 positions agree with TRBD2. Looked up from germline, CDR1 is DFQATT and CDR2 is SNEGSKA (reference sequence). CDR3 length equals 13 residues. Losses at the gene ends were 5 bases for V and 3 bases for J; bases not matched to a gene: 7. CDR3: CSAAAGFYYEQYF. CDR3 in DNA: TGCAGTGCTGCAGCGGGGTTCTACTACGAGCAGTACTTC.

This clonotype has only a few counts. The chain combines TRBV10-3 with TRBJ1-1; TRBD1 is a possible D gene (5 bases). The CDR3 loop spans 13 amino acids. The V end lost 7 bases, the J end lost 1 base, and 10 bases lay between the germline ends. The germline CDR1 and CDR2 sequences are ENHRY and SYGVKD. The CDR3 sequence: CAIKGEANTEAFF. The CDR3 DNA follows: TGTGCCATCAAAGGGGAAGCGAACACTGAAGCTTTCTTT.

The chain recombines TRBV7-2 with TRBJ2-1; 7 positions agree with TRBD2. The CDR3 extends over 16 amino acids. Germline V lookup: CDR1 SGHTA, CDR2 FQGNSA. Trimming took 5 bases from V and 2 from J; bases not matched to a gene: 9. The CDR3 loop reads CASSPLWRETYNEQFF. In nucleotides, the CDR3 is TGTGCCAGCAGCCCCCTCTGGCGGGAGACCTACAATGAGCAGTTCTTC.

The CDR3 nucleotides read TGCAGCGTCGAGAAAAGGTGGCGGGGGACCACTGAAGCTTTCTTT. Translated, it gives CSVEKRWRGTTEAFF. V is TRBV29-1 and J is TRBJ1-1, with D possibly being TRBD1 (5 bases). Per the germline V gene, CDR1 is SQVTM and CDR2 is ANQGSEA. The CDR3 is 15 amino acids. Trimming took 6 bases from V and 4 from J, leaving 21 bases between them.

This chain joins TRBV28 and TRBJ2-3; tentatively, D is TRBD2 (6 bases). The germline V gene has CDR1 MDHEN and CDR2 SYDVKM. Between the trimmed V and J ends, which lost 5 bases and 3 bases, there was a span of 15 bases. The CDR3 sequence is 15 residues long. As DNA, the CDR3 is TGTGCCAGCAGTCTGACTGGGAGGATAACAGATACGCAGTATTTT. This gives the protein CASSLTGRITDTQYF.